The clone carrying this TCR beta chain was seen a handful of times. These data belong to a study of low-dose radiotherapy and immunotherapy resistance in tumors. Study in general: Across 26 weeks, 13 Gy in total went to Cohort 2, delivered as 1 Gy per fraction every two weeks. One day before radiation and immunotherapy, intravenous cyclophosphamide 200 mg/m2 was administered, with this repeated every two weeks.

The sample's time point: before trial treatment. It was nivolumab, ipilimumab, aspirin, low-dose cyclophosphamide and low-dose radiotherapy that donors received. cDNA synthesis used a TRAV/TRBV-specific primer set for both chains. Amplification, which lasted roughly 20 PCR cycles, used a constant-region primer and V-primer adapter to amplify TCRs. Through in vitro transcription, the mRNA that had been isolated was amplified. MiXCR, applied by TCRdb to the reads, yields one record per CDR3 protein. The table records about 39,000 distinct CDR3 sequences, roughly 28% of them present only once. There are 13 residues in the CDR3. V was trimmed by 3 bases and J by 7 bases, leaving 12 bases between them. Germline lookup yields CDR1 MRHNA and CDR2 SNTAGT.

This chain joins TRBV6-4 and TRBJ1-1, with D possibly being TRBD1 (6 bases). The TCR originated in a male donor with gallbladder cancer. The sequenced sample was PBMCs, obtained before treatment. CDR3 loop: CASSDRDRREAFF. CDR3 in DNA: TGTGCCAGCAGTGATCGCGACAGGCGTGAAGCTTTCTTT.